A single T cell receptor (beta chain) is shown here with its context. 13 Jbeta primers and 60 Vbeta primers were used for the PCR. Using immunoSEQ multiplex PCR, the repertoire was profiled, and TCRdb retains in-frame clones only, with some absent. This repertoire includes roughly 62,000 clones. The data originate from a study of cytomegalovirus exposure and HLA in healthy donors. Across the study: Genotyping showed roughly 77% of over 350 donors falling in the Caucasian-associated ancestry cluster.

Germline lookup yields CDR1 SGHNT and CDR2 YYREEE (reference sequence). Between the trimmed V and J ends, which lost 3 bases and 3 bases, there was a span of 12 bases. The CDR3 contains 14 residues. Although they were nominally healthy when sampled, donors likely had unrecorded immune exposures. The genes are TRBV5-4 and TRBJ1-2; D not resolved. The sequencing input was PBMCs. The TCR comes from a woman aged 18-35 years in good health and CMV-seronegative. CDR3 DNA: TGTGCCAGCAGCTCCGGCGGTGGTGACTATGGCTACACCTTC. This translates into CASSSGGGDYGYTF.